A selection of T cell receptor beta chains follows, all from one sample in a study of OX40 agonist ivuxolimab in advanced cancers. Assay: immunoSEQ multiplex PCR; the TCRdb copy retains only in-frame clones and omits some. The sample has 35,000 to 45,000 clones, under 85% seen once. The sample consisted of CD4+ or CD8+ T cells sorted from blood, taken in a trial of the OX40 agonist ivuxolimab. The receptors derive from an adult with an advanced solid tumor such as melanoma, head and neck, liver or kidney cancer. CDR3s include the opening cysteine and the closing phenylalanine or tryptophan. The D gene is left open where the match is weak. Rows may omit the clone size; those that give it use once, few, many or a size class.

v_call,d_call,j_call,clone_size,cdr3_nt,cdr3_aa
TRBV4-1,TRBD2,TRBJ2-1,NA,TGCGCCAGCAGCCCGAATAGCGGGGGGGCCGGAAATGAGCAGTTCTTC,CASSPNSGGAGNEQFF
TRBV9,NA,TRBJ2-1,NA,TGTGCCAGCAGCGTTCGGTGGGGTACGTACAATGAGCAGTTCTTC,CASSVRWGTYNEQFF
TRBV4-2,NA,TRBJ1-2,NA,TGTGCCAGCACCCCCGAGTGGACCGGGCAGGGGAACTATGGCTACACCTTC,CASTPEWTGQGNYGYTF
TRBV27,NA,TRBJ1-2,NA,TGTGCCAGCAGTTTGGGGGGGGGCTATGGCTACACCTTC,CASSLGGGYGYTF
TRBV12-5,NA,TRBJ2-7,NA,TGTGCTAGTGGTTTTAGGGCCCAAGAGCAGTACTTC,CASGFRAQEQYF
TRBV5-4,TRBD2,TRBJ2-1,NA,TGTGCCAGCAGCCCTTTACTAGCGGGAGAAGGAGGAACCTACAATGAGCAGTTCTTC,CASSPLLAGEGGTYNEQFF
TRBV27,NA,TRBJ1-2,once,TGTGCCAGCAGTTTTCCTCAACCGGGGGTGGGGGGCTACACCTTC,CASSFPQPGVGGYTF
TRBV27,NA,TRBJ2-7,once,TGTGCCAGCGCAACCTACGAGCAGTACTTC,CASATYEQYF
TRBV19,NA,TRBJ2-7,NA,TGTGCCAGTAGTATTGGGCTTTTGAACGAGCAGTACTTC,CASSIGLLNEQYF
TRBV11-3,NA,TRBJ1-1,NA,TGTGCCAGCAGTTTACTATTTGGTGACAAAGGTGAAGCTTTCTTT,CASSLLFGDKGEAFF
TRBV4-1,NA,TRBJ2-5,NA,TGCGCCAGCAGCCAAGTTCCCATGAGCCCTGAGGAGACCCAGTACTTC,CASSQVPMSPEETQYF
TRBV2,NA,TRBJ1-4,NA,TGTGCCAGCTCGACAGGAGGTATTTCAACTAATGAAAAACTGTTTTTT,CASSTGGISTNEKLFF
TRBV4-1,NA,TRBJ2-1,NA,TGCGCCAGCAGCCAAGGGACTTCGAATGAGCAGTTCTTC,CASSQGTSNEQFF
TRBV9,TRBD2,TRBJ2-2,NA,TGTGCCAGCAGCGAGGATTCCGCGGGAGAGGGCCGGGAGCTGTTTTTT,CASSEDSAGEGRELFF
TRBV5-1,NA,TRBJ1-4,NA,TGCGCCAGCAGCTTAATCGGGGCGGTGATGGGAGAAAAACTGTTTTTT,CASSLIGAVMGEKLFF
TRBV30,NA,TRBJ1-1,once,TGTGCCTGGAGCGCCGTCTTCGACACTGAAGCTTTCTTT,CAWSAVFDTEAFF
TRBV5-4,NA,TRBJ2-1,NA,TGTGCCAGCAGCTTGAATACCTTCGGTTACAATGAGCAGTTCTTC,CASSLNTFGYNEQFF
TRBV6-5,NA,TRBJ1-4,NA,TGTGCCAGCAGTTACGGACGGCCTAATGAAAAACTGTTTTTT,CASSYGRPNEKLFF
TRBV7-2,NA,TRBJ1-6,NA,TGTGCCAGCAGCCCGCGTCCCAGCTCCTATAATTCACCCCTCCACTTT,CASSPRPSSYNSPLHF
TRBV28,NA,TRBJ1-2,NA,TGTGCCAGCAGAAGAGGCCGCTTTAACTATGGCTACACCTTC,CASRRGRFNYGYTF
TRBV11-3,TRBD1,TRBJ2-2,few,TGTGCCAGCAGCCCGCGACAGGGAAGGGCCGGGGAGCTGTTTTTT,CASSPRQGRAGELFF
TRBV7-9,NA,TRBJ2-2,NA,TGTGCCAGCATGGGCGCGAACACCGGGGAGCTGTTTTTT,CASMGANTGELFF
TRBV28,NA,TRBJ1-2,NA,TGTGCCAGCAGTTTAGCAGGGGCCAGACCACCTTATGGCTACACCTTC,CASSLAGARPPYGYTF
TRBV13,NA,TRBJ2-3,NA,TGTGCCAGCAGCTTAGGCGTGTTCGGTACAGATACGCAGTATTTT,CASSLGVFGTDTQYF
TRBV6-1,NA,TRBJ1-1,NA,TGTGCCAGCAGTCCAGGACAGATGAACACTGAAGCTTTCTTT,CASSPGQMNTEAFF
TRBV11-2,NA,TRBJ2-1,NA,TGTGCCAGCAGCTTAGATTTAGCGGAGCCAACTAATGAGCAGTTCTTC,CASSLDLAEPTNEQFF
TRBV10-3,NA,TRBJ1-1,NA,TGTGCCATCAGTGACAGGGACCACACTGAAGCTTTCTTT,CAISDRDHTEAFF
TRBV4-1,TRBD2,TRBJ2-3,NA,TGCGCCAGCAGCCAAGAGGAGGGTGGAGGACTAGCGAGAGATACGCAGTATTTT,CASSQEEGGGLARDTQYF
TRBV6-5,NA,TRBJ2-7,once,TGTGCCAGCAGTTTGGACACCACCTACGAGCAGTACTTC,CASSLDTTYEQYF
TRBV11-3,TRBD2,TRBJ2-5,NA,TGTGCCAGCAGCCCCCCCCGGACTAGCGGGAGGTATGAGACCCAGTACTTC,CASSPPRTSGRYETQYF
TRBV7-6,TRBD2,TRBJ2-3,NA,TGTGCCAGCAGCCTACGTTCTAGCGGGGGGATGACAGATACGCAGTATTTT,CASSLRSSGGMTDTQYF
TRBV11-3,NA,TRBJ2-1,NA,TGTGCCTGCTCCGGGGAGGCGGGTGCCAATGAGCAGTTCTTC,CACSGEAGANEQFF
TRBV5-5,TRBD1,TRBJ2-7,once,TGTGCCAGCAGCTCTGGGACAGAAGACTACGAGCAGTACTTC,CASSSGTEDYEQYF
TRBV7-9,TRBD1,TRBJ1-6,NA,TGTGCCAGCAGCTCTTGGACAGGGAGGACACCCCTCCACTTT,CASSSWTGRTPLHF
TRBV6-6,TRBD2,TRBJ2-7,NA,TGTGCCAGCAGTTTATGGACTAGCGGAGCCTACGAGCAGTACTTC,CASSLWTSGAYEQYF
TRBV11-2,TRBD1,TRBJ2-7,NA,TGTGCCAGCAGCTTTGGAGGGACAGGGGCTTACGAGCAGTACTTC,CASSFGGTGAYEQYF
TRBV7-9,NA,TRBJ2-7,once,TGTGCCAGCAGCTTCTCCGGGGCCTACGAGCAGTACTTC,CASSFSGAYEQYF
TRBV19,NA,TRBJ2-5,NA,TGTGCCAGTAGTATAGATCTAGCGACGATGTACCAAGAGACCCAGTACTTC,CASSIDLATMYQETQYF
TRBV5-6,NA,TRBJ1-2,NA,TGTGCCAGCAGCTTGTACGGCTGGGGCTATGGCTACACCTTC,CASSLYGWGYGYTF
TRBV11-1,NA,TRBJ2-6,NA,TGTGCCAGCGGTTGGACAGGGGCCAACGTCCTGACTTTC,CASGWTGANVLTF
TRBV10-3,NA,TRBJ2-7,few,TGTGCCATCAGAGGGGAATCCTACGAGCAGTACTTC,CAIRGESYEQYF
TRBV6-1,NA,TRBJ1-5,NA,TGTGCCAGCACAGGGGTCCGGCTTCAGCCCCAGCATTTT,CASTGVRLQPQHF
TRBV7-9,NA,TRBJ1-3,NA,TGTGCCAGCAGCTTAGAACAGAATAGGGGAAACACCATATATTTT,CASSLEQNRGNTIYF
TRBV10-2,NA,TRBJ2-5,NA,TGCGCCAGCAGTTGGGGGTACCAAGAGACCCAGTACTTC,CASSWGYQETQYF
TRBV4-1,TRBD2,TRBJ2-2,NA,TGCGCCAGCAGCCAAGAACTAGCGGGTTTCATCGGGGAGCTGTTTTTT,CASSQELAGFIGELFF
TRBV2,NA,TRBJ2-7,NA,TGTGCCAGCAGCCCTGAGAGCTCCTACGAGCAGTACTTC,CASSPESSYEQYF
TRBV5-1,NA,TRBJ2-2,NA,TGCGCCAGCAGCTTTTTTTCCGGGCCGAACACCGGGGAGCTGTTTTTT,CASSFFSGPNTGELFF
TRBV27,NA,TRBJ2-1,NA,TGTGCCAGCAGTCTAACGGGACTCGAACAGTTCTTC,CASSLTGLEQFF
TRBV13,NA,TRBJ2-1,few,TGTGCCAGCAAACAGGGACCTACCTCCTACAATGAGCAGTTCTTC,CASKQGPTSYNEQFF
TRBV6-5,NA,TRBJ2-5,NA,TGTGCCAGCAGTTACCCCGGGGGTGGGGAGACCCAGTACTTC,CASSYPGGGETQYF
TRBV6-6,NA,TRBJ1-2,once,TGTGCCAGCAGTTCAGCGGATTTTTATGGCTACACCTTC,CASSSADFYGYTF